A single sample is the source of the 15 T cell receptor beta chains below, sequenced in a study of shared clonotypes between healthy human individuals. This table comes from immunoSEQ multiplex PCR, and its TCRdb copy is limited to in-frame clones, with some not included. The table lists under 600,000 clones, 95% to 97% of them singletons. The sample consisted of naive CD4+ T cells sorted from blood. Subset here: CD45RA+ positively selected. All receptors come from a woman aged 25-40 years in good health.

This chain links TRBV11-2 with TRBJ2-7; TRBD2 agrees at 10 bases. Germline CDR1 is SGHAT and CDR2 is FQNNGV. Trimming removed 0 bases from V and 3 bases from J; junction bases left unmatched: 5. The CDR3 has 16 residues. The CDR3 here is CASSLDHLAGGYEQYF. DNA for the CDR3: TGTGCCAGCAGCTTAGATCATTTAGCGGGAGGCTACGAGCAGTACTTC.

The genes are TRBV6-4 and TRBJ2-2; D uncertain. Trimming shortened V by 2 bases and J by 11 bases, and 9 bases separated the two germline ends. This CDR3 has 12 amino acids. CDR1 is MRHNA, CDR2 SNTAGT, per germline. As DNA, the CDR3 is TGTGCCAGCAGTGACAATGGGCCTGAGCTGTTTTTT. Protein: CASSDNGPELFF.

This clone was seen only once. The chain has TRBV4-2 and TRBJ1-2; D call uncertain. The CDR3 totals 15 residues. Trimming shortened V by 0 bases and J by 0 bases, and 8 bases separated the two germline ends. The germline gives CDR1 LGHNA, CDR2 YNFKEQ. CDR3 protein: CASSQEKSANYGYTF. Here the CDR3 DNA reads TGTGCCAGCAGCCAAGAAAAATCGGCTAACTATGGCTACACCTTC.

The V and J genes are TRBV2 and TRBJ1-5, with TRBD1 matching over 10 bases. The germline gives CDR1 SNHLY, CDR2 FYNNEI. Losses at the gene ends were 5 bases for V and 2 bases for J; bases not matched to a gene: 3. The CDR3 has 15 residues. The DNA of the CDR3 is TGTGCCAGCAGTACCGGGACAGGGGGCAATCAGCCCCAGCATTTT. It specifies CASSTGTGGNQPQHF. The whole variable domain, filled in from reference TRBV2 and TRBJ1-5, reads EPEVTQTPSHQVTQMGQEVILRCVPISNHLYFYWYRQILGQKVEFLVSFYNNEISEKSEIFDDQFSVERPDGSNFTLKIRSTKLEDSAMYFCASSTGTGGNQPQHFGDGTRLSIL.

This chain uses TRBV2 with TRBJ2-5; the D is unclear. V lost 5 bases, J lost 3 bases, and 7 bases lay in between. The CDR3 covers 12 residues. Germline assignment: CDR1 SNHLY and CDR2 FYNNEI. The CDR3 DNA reads TGTGCCAGCAGTTATACGGAAGAGACCCAGTACTTC. Residues: CASSYTEETQYF.

The CDR3 DNA reads TGTGCCACCAGCAGAGATCGCGGGGCAGCCCGAACTAATGAAAAACTGTTTTTT. This encodes CATSRDRGAARTNEKLFF. The rearrangement links TRBV15 to TRBJ1-4, with D perhaps TRBD1 (5 bases). Germline V gene sequence: CDR1 LNHNV, CDR2 YYDKDF (reference sequence). The V gene lost 0 bases and the J gene lost 1 base, with 15 bases spanning the gap. CDR3 size: 18 residues.

This chain joins TRBV5-1 and TRBJ1-4, with a possible D match to TRBD1 (5 bases). Per germline, CDR1 SGHRS and CDR2 YFSETQ. The CDR3 has 15 amino acids. The germline V and J ends were trimmed by 2 bases and 4 bases, with 12 bases remaining between them. This chain's CDR3 is CASSFQGRINEKLFF. The CDR3, as DNA: TGCGCCAGCAGCTTTCAGGGACGGATTAATGAAAAACTGTTTTTT.

The chain links TRBV5-1 to TRBJ2-1; D ambiguous. Germline V CDR1 and CDR2: SGHRS, YFSETQ. The germline V and J ends were trimmed by 0 bases and 9 bases, with 13 bases remaining between them. The CDR3 length is 14 residues. The CDR3 DNA sequence: TGCGCCAGCAGCTTGGTACTAATCTCGGTTGAGCAGTTCTTC. Protein sequence: CASSLVLISVEQFF.

The chain joins TRBV5-1 to TRBJ2-3; tentatively, D is TRBD1 or TRBD2 (5 bases each). The germline V gene encodes CDR1 SGHRS and CDR2 YFSETQ. V was trimmed by 3 bases and J by 2 bases, leaving 16 bases between them. The CDR3 loop spans 16 amino acids. In nucleotides, the CDR3 is TGCGCCAGCAGCTGGACCACGGGGCAGGCCACAGATACGCAGTATTTT. Translating it yields CASSWTTGQATDTQYF.

V is TRBV11-2 and J is TRBJ2-3; TRBD1 is a possible D gene (5 bases). The CDR3 sequence is 16 residues long. Trimming shortened V by 1 base and J by 2 bases, and 13 bases separated the two germline ends. Germline V gene data show CDR1 as SGHAT and CDR2 as FQNNGV. DNA of the CDR3: TGTGCCAGCAGCTTAGGGGCGGACACAGTCACAGATACGCAGTATTTT. It encodes CASSLGADTVTDTQYF.

This rearrangement joins TRBV5-1 to TRBJ1-1; D is ambiguous. Looked up from germline, CDR1 is SGHRS and CDR2 is YFSETQ. V was cut by 4 bases and J by 3 bases, with 10 bases left in between. This CDR3 spans 13 amino acids. CDR3 loop: CASSPAGDTEAFF. CDR3 DNA: TGCGCCAGCAGCCCGGCCGGCGACACTGAAGCTTTCTTT.

The chain combines TRBV5-6 with TRBJ2-7, with D possibly being TRBD1 (5 bases). Trimming left V 1 base short and J 3 bases short, with 8 bases between. Per the germline V gene, CDR1 is SGHDT and CDR2 is YYEEEE. The CDR3 runs 13 residues. The CDR3 bases are TGTGCCAGCAGCTTGCAGGGTGTCTACGAGCAGTACTTC. It specifies CASSLQGVYEQYF.

The rearrangement uses TRBV28 and TRBJ2-5; no clear D. CDR3 length: 11 residues. Trimming took off 7 bases at V and 7 bases at J, with 10 bases between the two ends. Germline CDR1 is MDHEN and CDR2 is SYDVKM. This CDR3 is CASTSSGTQYF. The CDR3 bases are TGTGCCAGCACCAGTTCAGGGACCCAGTACTTC.

Notes on this clone: At one end, the junction sequence differs from germline, possibly due to a read error. The chain uses TRBV5-8 and TRBJ1-2; D not resolved. The CDR3 contains 13 residues. Per the germline V gene, CDR1 is SGHTS and CDR2 is YDEGEE. The CDR3, as DNA: TGTGCCAGCACCTTGTGGGGTGATTATGGCTACACCTTC. It codes for CASTLWGDYGYTF.

This rearrangement joins TRBV6-5 to TRBJ2-5, with a weak D call TRBD2 (6 bases). Gene TRBJ2-7 matches the end of the DNA better, so the J call may be wrong. The CDR3 spans 15 residues. Germline V gene lookup returns CDR1 MNHEY and CDR2 SVGAGI. This CDR3 reads CASSWERGGSYEQYF. The CDR3 nucleotides are TGTGCCAGCAGTTGGGAGAGGGGAGGTTCCTACGAGCAGTACTTC.